The clone carrying this T cell receptor beta chain was detected a few times. What it binds is not known. V lost 1 base and J 10 bases, leaving 5 bases between the germline ends. Germline CDR1 is SGHDN and CDR2 is FVKESK. This CDR3 is 12 amino acids long. Expressed TCRB transcripts were sequenced after all isolated RNA was converted to cDNA. About 3.6 million reads was the average for naive, central memory and regulatory T cell samples. Profiling relied on immunoSEQ multiplex PCR, and the TCRdb table lists in-frame clones only, not all of them. The repertoire holds 600,000 to 750,000 clones, with 12% as singletons. This entry belongs to a study of beta chain features in type 1 diabetes. Findings and limits, study-wide: Significant though moderate, a shortening of TCRB CDR3s appeared in all four CD4+ subsets of Type 1 diabetes patients.

The genes are TRBV14 and TRBJ1-6; D is unresolved. The TCR comes from a young man with type 1 diabetes. Sample: naive CD4+ T cells from blood. CDR3 sequence reads: CASSQVRSPLHF. For the CDR3, the DNA is TGTGCCAGCAGCCAAGTTCGCTCACCCCTCCACTTT.